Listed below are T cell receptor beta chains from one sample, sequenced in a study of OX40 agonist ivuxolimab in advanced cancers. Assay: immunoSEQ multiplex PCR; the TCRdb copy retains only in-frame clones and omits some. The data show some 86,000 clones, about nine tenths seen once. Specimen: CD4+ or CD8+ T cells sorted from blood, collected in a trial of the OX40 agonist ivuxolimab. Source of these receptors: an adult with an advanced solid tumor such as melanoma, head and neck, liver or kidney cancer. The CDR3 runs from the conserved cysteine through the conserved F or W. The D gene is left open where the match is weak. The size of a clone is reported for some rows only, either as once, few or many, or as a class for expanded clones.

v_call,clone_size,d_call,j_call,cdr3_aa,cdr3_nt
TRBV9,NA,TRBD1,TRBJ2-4,CASSVGTGERIFQNIQYF,TGTGCCAGCAGCGTAGGGACAGGGGAACGTATCTTCCAAAACATTCAGTACTTC
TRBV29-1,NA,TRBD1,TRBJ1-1,CSVAAQGRNTEAFF,TGCAGCGTTGCCGCACAGGGGCGGAACACTGAAGCTTTCTTT
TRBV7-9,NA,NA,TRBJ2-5,CASSLVAGWETQYF,TGTGCCAGCAGCTTAGTAGCAGGGTGGGAGACCCAGTACTTC
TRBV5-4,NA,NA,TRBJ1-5,CASSFGGALGNQPQHF,TGTGCCAGCAGCTTTGGAGGGGCGCTGGGCAATCAGCCCCAGCATTTT
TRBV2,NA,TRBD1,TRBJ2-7,CASRPGQASSYEQYF,TGTGCCAGCAGGCCCGGACAGGCCTCCTCCTACGAGCAGTACTTC
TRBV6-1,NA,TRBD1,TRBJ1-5,CASRNRDSTNQPQHF,TGTGCCAGCAGGAATAGGGACAGCACCAATCAGCCCCAGCATTTT
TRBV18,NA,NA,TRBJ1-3,CASSPNMDAGNTIYF,TGTGCCAGCTCACCTAACATGGATGCGGGAAACACCATATATTTT
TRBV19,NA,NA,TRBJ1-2,CASSLRSGQGHGYTF,TGTGCCAGTAGTCTTCGGTCAGGCCAGGGACATGGCTACACCTTC
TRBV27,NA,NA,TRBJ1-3,CASSRTLSGLSGNTIYF,TGTGCCAGCAGTAGAACCCTGAGCGGGCTCTCTGGAAACACCATATATTTT
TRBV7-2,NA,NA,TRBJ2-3,CASSLAGGPSTDTQYF,TGTGCCAGCAGCTTAGCGGGGGGACCTAGCACAGATACGCAGTATTTT
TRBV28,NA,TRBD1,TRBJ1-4,CASSYLLTPTGAETNEKLFF,TGTGCCAGCAGTTACCTCCTAACGCCTACAGGGGCAGAAACTAATGAAAAACTGTTTTTT
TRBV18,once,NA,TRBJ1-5,CASSGFSQGMDQPQHF,TGTGCCAGCTCGGGATTCTCTCAGGGGATGGATCAGCCCCAGCATTTT
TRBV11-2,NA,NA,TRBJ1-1,CASSLVALGGPAFF,TGTGCCAGCAGCTTAGTGGCATTGGGGGGGCCAGCTTTCTTT
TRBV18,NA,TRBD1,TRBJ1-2,CASSLDRQGTYGYTF,TGTGCCAGCTCACTAGACCGACAGGGCACCTATGGCTACACCTTC
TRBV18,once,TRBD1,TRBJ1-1,CASSPQDRENTEAFF,TGTGCCAGCTCACCACAGGACAGGGAGAACACTGAAGCTTTCTTT
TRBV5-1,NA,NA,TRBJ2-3,CASRLQGGLSTDTQYF,TGCGCCAGCAGGTTGCAGGGTGGTTTAAGTACAGATACGCAGTATTTT
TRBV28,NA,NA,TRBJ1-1,CASSFSPTFEAFF,TGTGCCAGCAGTTTCAGCCCGACCTTTGAAGCTTTCTTT
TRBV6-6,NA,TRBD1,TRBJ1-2,CASSYGDRGDYGYTF,TGTGCCAGCAGTTACGGAGACAGGGGAGACTATGGCTACACCTTC
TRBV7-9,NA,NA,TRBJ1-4,CASSFPDDSRPEKLFF,TGTGCCAGCAGCTTTCCAGACGACAGCCGTCCGGAAAAACTGTTTTTT
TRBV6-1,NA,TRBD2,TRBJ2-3,CASRASGGVTDTQYF,TGTGCCAGCAGGGCTAGCGGGGGGGTCACAGATACGCAGTATTTT